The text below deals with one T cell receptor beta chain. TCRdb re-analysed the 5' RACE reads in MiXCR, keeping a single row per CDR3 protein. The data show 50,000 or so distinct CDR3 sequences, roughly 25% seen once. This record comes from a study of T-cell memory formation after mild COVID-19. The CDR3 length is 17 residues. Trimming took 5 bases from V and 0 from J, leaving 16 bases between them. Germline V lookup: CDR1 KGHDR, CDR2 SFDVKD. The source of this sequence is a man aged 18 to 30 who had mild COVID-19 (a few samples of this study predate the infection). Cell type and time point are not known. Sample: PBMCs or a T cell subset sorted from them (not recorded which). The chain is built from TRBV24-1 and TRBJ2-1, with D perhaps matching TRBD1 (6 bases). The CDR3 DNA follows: TGTGCCACCAGTGTAACGACAGGAAAGGACTCCTACAATGAGCAGTTCTTC. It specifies CATSVTTGKDSYNEQFF.